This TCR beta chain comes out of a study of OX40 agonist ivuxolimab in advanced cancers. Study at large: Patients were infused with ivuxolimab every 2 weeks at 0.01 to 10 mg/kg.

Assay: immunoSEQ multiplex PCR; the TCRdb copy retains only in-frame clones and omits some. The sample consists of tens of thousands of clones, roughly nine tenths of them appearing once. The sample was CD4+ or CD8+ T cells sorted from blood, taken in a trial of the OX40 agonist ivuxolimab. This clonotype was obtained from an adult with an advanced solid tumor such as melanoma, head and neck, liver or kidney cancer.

The CDR3: CASSGWSTDTQYF. CDR3 coding DNA: TGTGCCAGCTCAGGGTGGAGCACAGATACGCAGTATTTT. The chain is built from TRBV18 and TRBJ2-3; the D is unclear. V gave up 5 bases and J gave up 0 bases, with 6 bases separating them. CDR1 and CDR2 (germline): KGHSH, LQKENI. This CDR3 has 13 residues.